This entry describes one T cell receptor (beta chain). Its matching antigen is unknown. CDR1 and CDR2 (germline): SNHLY, FYNNEI. The V end was cut by 8 bases, the J end by 0 bases, with 5 bases between. The CDR3 consists of 12 residues. The method was immunoSEQ multiplex PCR; TCRdb's version includes in-frame clones alone and lacks a portion of them. The data hold over 50,000 clones, with around 93% observed a single time. The sample belongs to a study of cytomegalovirus exposure and HLA in healthy donors. Turning to the study itself: The 95 to 150 validation repertoires, a later analysis reported, used the same platform as the 666 first-cohort repertoires. General study findings and limits: Altogether, 150 to 200 TCR beta chains were recorded as cytomegalovirus-associated. CMV antigen specificity of three CMV-associated chains was confirmed in vitro. Generally TCR sequences proved uncommon, though certain public TCRs appeared in numerous donors.

The sample comprised PBMCs. J is TRBJ1-5 and V is TRBV2, with D possibly being TRBD1 (5 bases). The clonotype comes from a man aged 18 to 35 in good health and CMV-seropositive. The DNA for the CDR3 is TGTGCCAGCGGACATAGCAATCAGCCCCAGCATTTT. It encodes CASGHSNQPQHF.